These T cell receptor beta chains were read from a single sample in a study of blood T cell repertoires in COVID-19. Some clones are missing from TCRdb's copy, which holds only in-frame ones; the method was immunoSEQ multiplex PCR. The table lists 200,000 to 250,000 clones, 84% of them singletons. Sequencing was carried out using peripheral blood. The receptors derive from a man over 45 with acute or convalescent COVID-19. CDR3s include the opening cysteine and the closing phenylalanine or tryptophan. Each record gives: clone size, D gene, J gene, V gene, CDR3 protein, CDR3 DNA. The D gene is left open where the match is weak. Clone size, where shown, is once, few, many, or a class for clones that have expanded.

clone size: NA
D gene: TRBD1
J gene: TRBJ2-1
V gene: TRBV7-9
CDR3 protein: CALPGQGYNEQFF
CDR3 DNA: TGTGCCCTCCCGGGACAGGGATACAATGAGCAGTTCTTC

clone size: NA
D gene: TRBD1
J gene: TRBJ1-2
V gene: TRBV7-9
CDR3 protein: CASSPGLGQHYGYTF
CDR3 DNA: TGTGCCAGCAGCCCGGGGCTGGGACAGCACTATGGCTACACCTTC

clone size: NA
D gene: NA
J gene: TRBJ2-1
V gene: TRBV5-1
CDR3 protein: CASTNGPGTFEQFF
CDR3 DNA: TGCGCCAGCACCAATGGTCCTGGGACTTTTGAGCAGTTCTTC

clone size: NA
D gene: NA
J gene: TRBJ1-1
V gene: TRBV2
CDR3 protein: CASSTTGNTEAFF
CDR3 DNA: TGTGCCAGCAGCACCACAGGGAACACTGAAGCTTTCTTT

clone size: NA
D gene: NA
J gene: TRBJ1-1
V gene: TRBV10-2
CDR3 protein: CASSESMRDTEAFF
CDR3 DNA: TGCGCCAGCAGTGAGTCGATGCGGGACACTGAAGCTTTCTTT

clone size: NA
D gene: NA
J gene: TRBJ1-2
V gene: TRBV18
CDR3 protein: CASSPPIRAGSGYTF
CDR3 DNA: TGTGCCAGCTCACCACCGATCCGAGCAGGGTCCGGCTACACCTTC

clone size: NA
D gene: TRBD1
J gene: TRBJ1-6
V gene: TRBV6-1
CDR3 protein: CATIPRDRGNSPLHF
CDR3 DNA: TGTGCCACTATCCCCCGGGACAGGGGGAATTCACCCCTCCACTTT

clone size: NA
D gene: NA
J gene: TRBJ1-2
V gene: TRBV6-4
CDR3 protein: CASSDPISGLSGYTF
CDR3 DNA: TGTGCCAGCAGTGACCCCATTTCCGGTCTTAGCGGCTACACCTTC

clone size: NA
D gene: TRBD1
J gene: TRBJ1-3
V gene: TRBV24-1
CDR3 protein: CATSHVQQGAPGNTIYF
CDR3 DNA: TGTGCCACCAGTCATGTGCAGCAGGGGGCGCCTGGAAACACCATATATTTT

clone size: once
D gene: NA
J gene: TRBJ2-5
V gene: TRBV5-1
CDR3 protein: CASSLGTAEYQETQYF
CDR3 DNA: TGCGCCAGCAGCTTGGGGACAGCCGAATATCAAGAGACCCAGTACTTC

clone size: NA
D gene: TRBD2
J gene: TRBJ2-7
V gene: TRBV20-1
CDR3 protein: CSASRGGRLAEQYF
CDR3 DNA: TGCAGTGCTAGTCGAGGCGGGAGGTTGGCCGAGCAGTACTTC

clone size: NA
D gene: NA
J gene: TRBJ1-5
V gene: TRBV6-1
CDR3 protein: CASSEFAGNQPQHF
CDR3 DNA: TGTGCCAGCAGTGAATTTGCGGGGAATCAGCCCCAGCATTTT

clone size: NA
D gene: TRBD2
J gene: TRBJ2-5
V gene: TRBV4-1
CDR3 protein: CASSRTSGGSRQETQYF
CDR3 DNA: TGCGCCAGCAGCCGGACTAGCGGGGGGTCTAGACAAGAGACCCAGTACTTC

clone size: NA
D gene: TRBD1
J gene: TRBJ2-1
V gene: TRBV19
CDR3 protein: CASSNRGPEQFF
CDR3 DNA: TGTGCCAGTAGTAACAGGGGGCCGGAGCAGTTCTTC

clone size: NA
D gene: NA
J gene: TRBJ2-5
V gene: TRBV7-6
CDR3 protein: CASSLAGTSTPGTQYF
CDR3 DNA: TGTGCCAGCAGCTTAGCGGGGACATCAACCCCGGGGACCCAGTACTTC

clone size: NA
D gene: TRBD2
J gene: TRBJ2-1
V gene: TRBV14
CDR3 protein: CASSHSGRRYNEQFF
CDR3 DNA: TGTGCCAGCAGCCATAGCGGGAGGCGCTACAATGAGCAGTTCTTC

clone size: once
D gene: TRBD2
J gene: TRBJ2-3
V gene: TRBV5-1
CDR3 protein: CASSPQTSGNTDTQYF
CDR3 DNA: TGCGCCAGCAGCCCACAGACTAGCGGGAACACAGATACGCAGTATTTT

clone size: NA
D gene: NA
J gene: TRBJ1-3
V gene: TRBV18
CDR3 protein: CASSSESSGNTIYF
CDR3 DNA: TGTGCCAGCTCATCGGAGAGCTCTGGAAACACCATATATTTT

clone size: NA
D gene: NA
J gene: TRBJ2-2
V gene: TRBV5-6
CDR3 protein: CASSRDIPGELFF
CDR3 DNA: TGTGCCAGCAGCCGGGACATCCCCGGGGAGCTGTTTTTT

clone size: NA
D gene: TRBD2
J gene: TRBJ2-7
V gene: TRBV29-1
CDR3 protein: CSVLLSQELAGGPNAYEQYF
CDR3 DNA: TGCAGCGTTCTGTTGTCCCAAGAATTGGCGGGAGGGCCTAATGCCTACGAGCAGTACTTC

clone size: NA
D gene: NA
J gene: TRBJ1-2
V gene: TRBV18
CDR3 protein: CASSPYRDGYTF
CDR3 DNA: TGTGCCAGCTCACCGTACAGGGATGGCTACACCTTC

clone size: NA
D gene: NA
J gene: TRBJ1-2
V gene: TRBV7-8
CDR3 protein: CASSPDEDYGYTF
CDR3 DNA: TGTGCCAGCAGCCCTGACGAGGACTATGGCTACACCTTC

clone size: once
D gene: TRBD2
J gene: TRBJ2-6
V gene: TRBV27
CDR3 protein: CASSWGGGSSGANVLTF
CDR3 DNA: TGTGCCAGCAGTTGGGGGGGTGGGAGCTCTGGGGCCAACGTCCTGACTTTC

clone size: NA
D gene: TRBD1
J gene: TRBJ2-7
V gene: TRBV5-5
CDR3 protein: CASSWDREISWYF
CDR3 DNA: TGTGCCAGCAGCTGGGACAGGGAAATATCGTGGTACTTC

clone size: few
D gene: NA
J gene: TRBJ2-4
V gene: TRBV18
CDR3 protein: CASSPGQGAKNIQYF
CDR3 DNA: TGTGCCAGCTCACCGGGCCAGGGGGCCAAAAACATTCAGTACTTC

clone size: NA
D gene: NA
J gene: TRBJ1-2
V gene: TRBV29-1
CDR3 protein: CSVDQGLQDGYTF
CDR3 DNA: TGCAGCGTTGATCAGGGTCTGCAGGATGGCTACACCTTC

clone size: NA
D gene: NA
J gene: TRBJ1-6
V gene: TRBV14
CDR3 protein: CAGANSPLHF
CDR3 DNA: TGTGCCGGGGCTAATTCACCCCTCCACTTT

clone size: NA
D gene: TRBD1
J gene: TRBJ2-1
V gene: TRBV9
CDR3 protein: CASSVTGYNEQFF
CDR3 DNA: TGTGCCAGCAGCGTGACAGGGTACAATGAGCAGTTCTTC

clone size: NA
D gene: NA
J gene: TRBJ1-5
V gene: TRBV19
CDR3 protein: CASLSRSSNQPQHF
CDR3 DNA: TGTGCCAGTCTTTCCCGGAGTAGCAATCAGCCCCAGCATTTT

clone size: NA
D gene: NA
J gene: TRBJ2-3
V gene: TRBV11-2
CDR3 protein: CASTPMAAGLIYF
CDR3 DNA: TGTGCCAGCACCCCAATGGCGGCAGGACTAATCTATTTT

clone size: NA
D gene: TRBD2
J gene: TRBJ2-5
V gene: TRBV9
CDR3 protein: CASSSSGRGFETQYF
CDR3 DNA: TGTGCCAGCAGCAGTAGCGGGAGGGGGTTTGAGACCCAGTACTTC

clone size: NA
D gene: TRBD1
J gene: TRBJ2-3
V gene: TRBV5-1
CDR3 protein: CATATGPGDTQYF
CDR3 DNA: TGCGCCACAGCGACAGGGCCCGGAGATACGCAGTATTTT

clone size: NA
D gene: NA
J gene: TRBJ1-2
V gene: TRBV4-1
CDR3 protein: CASSQGGGFSGYTF
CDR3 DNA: TGCGCCAGCAGCCAAGGTGGGGGGTTCTCTGGCTACACCTTC

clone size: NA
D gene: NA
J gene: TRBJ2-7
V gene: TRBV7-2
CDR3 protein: CASSFRRLTEQYF
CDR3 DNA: TGTGCCAGCAGCTTCCGACGACTTACGGAGCAGTACTTC

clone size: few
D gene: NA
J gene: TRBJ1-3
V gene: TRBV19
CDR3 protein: CASSRQRPGNTIYF
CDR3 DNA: TGTGCCAGTAGCCGACAGAGACCTGGAAACACCATATATTTT

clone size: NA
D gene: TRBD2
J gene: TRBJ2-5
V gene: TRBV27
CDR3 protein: CASSLSRITASTSGGRETQYF
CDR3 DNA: TGTGCCAGCAGTTTATCGCGGATAACTGCTTCGACTAGCGGGGGGAGAGAGACCCAGTACTTC

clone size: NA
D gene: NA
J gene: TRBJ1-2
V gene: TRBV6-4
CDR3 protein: CASSSSRGAGSNGYTF
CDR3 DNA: TGTGCCAGCAGTTCCTCGCGGGGCGCGGGTTCTAATGGCTACACCTTC

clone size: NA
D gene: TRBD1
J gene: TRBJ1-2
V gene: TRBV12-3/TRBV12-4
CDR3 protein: CASSADRVGYTF
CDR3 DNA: TGTGCCAGCAGTGCCGACAGGGTTGGCTACACCTTC

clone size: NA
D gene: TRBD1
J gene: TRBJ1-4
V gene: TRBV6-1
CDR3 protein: CASSEWTGDEKLFF
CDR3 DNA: TGTGCCAGCAGTGAATGGACAGGGGATGAAAAACTGTTTTTT

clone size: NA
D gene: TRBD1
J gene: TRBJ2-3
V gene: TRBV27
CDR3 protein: CASSLRGTGGLWNTDTQYF
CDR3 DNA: TGTGCCAGCAGTTTAAGGGGGACAGGGGGCTTGTGGAACACAGATACGCAGTATTTT

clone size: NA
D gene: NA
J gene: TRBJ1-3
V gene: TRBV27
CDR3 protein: CASSSSQGKGGNTIYF
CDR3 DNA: TGTGCCAGCAGTTCCTCCCAGGGAAAGGGTGGAAACACCATATATTTT

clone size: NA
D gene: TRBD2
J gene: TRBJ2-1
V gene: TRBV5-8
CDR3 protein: CASSPLPGTSDNEQFF
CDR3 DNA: TGTGCCAGCAGCCCCCTTCCCGGGACTAGCGACAATGAGCAGTTCTTC

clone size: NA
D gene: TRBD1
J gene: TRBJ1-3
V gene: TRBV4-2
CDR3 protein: CASSPKTGVGNTIYF
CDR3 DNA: TGTGCCAGCAGCCCAAAGACAGGGGTTGGAAACACCATATATTTT

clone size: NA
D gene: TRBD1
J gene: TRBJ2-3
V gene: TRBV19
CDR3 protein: CASSPRQGADTQYF
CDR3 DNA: TGTGCCAGTAGTCCTCGACAGGGGGCAGATACGCAGTATTTT

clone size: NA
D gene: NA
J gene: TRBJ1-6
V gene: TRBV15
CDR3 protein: CATSREGGENSPLHF
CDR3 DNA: TGTGCCACCAGCAGAGAAGGAGGTGAGAATTCACCCCTCCACTTT

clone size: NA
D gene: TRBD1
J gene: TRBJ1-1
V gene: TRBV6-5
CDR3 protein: CASTATGGNTEAFF
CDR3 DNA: TGTGCCAGCACCGCGACAGGGGGCAACACTGAAGCTTTCTTT

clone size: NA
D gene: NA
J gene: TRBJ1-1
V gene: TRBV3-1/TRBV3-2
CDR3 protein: CASSQVGRNTEAFF
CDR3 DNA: TGTGCCAGCAGCCAAGTAGGGAGGAACACTGAAGCTTTCTTT